This T cell receptor (beta chain) was found in a study of blood T cell repertoires in COVID-19. Per the study methods: Estimation of nucleated cell counts was performed using reference gene primer amplification. The repertoire was sequenced with immunoSEQ multiplex PCR; TCRdb's copy has only in-frame clones and lacks some. V and J calls and clone size are those listed in that table; D and trimming were worked out from the DNA. The table has about 190,000 clones, approximately 90% seen once. The ends lost 4 bases at V and 6 bases at J; junction bases unmatched: 5. The length of the CDR3 is 15 residues. From germline, CDR1 is LGHNA and CDR2 YSLEER.

The TCR comes from a human donor in a cohort sampled during active COVID-19. The specimen sequenced was peripheral blood. The gene calls are TRBV4-3 and TRBJ2-3, with TRBD1 matching 12 bases. CDR3 nucleotide sequence: TGCGCCAGCAGCCGGGACAGGGGGCTGGGGGATACGCAGTATTTT. Its protein product is CASSRDRGLGDTQYF.